This T cell receptor beta chain is from a study of blood T cell repertoires in COVID-19. Study at large: Spain, Italy and the United States supplied samples that represented acute and convalescent COVID-19. The cDNA or gDNA used as material had been derived from T cells, B-cell-depleted T cells, or PBMCs.

Source study methods: Amplification of reference gene primers provided the estimated nucleated cell counts. Measured with immunoSEQ multiplex PCR; TCRdb has only the in-frame clones, and not every one. The V and J calls and clone size are taken from that table; D and trimming were inferred from the DNA. The sample shows over 200,000 clones, approximately 91% of them seen only once. The CDR3 covers 14 residues. V lost 1 base and J 0 bases, leaving 5 bases between the germline ends. Germline loops: CDR1 SNHLY, CDR2 FYNNEI. V and J are TRBV2 and TRBJ2-3; D is ambiguous. Sequenced sample: peripheral blood. The TCR comes from a man between 60 and 75 years old who had recovered from COVID-19. CDR3 residues: CASSEGGSTDTQYF. CDR3 DNA sequence: TGTGCCAGCAGTGAAGGAGGAAGCACAGATACGCAGTATTTT.